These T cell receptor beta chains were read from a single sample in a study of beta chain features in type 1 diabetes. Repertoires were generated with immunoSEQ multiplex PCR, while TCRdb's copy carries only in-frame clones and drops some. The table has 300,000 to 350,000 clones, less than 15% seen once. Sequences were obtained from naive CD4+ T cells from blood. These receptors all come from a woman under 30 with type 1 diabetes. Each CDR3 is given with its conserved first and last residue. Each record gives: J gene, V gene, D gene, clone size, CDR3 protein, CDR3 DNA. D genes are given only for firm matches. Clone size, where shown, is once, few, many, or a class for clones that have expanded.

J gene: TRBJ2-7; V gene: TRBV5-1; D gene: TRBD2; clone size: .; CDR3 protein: CASSLVLAGDEQYF; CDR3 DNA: TGCGCCAGCAGCTTGGTCTTAGCGGGAGACGAGCAGTACTTC
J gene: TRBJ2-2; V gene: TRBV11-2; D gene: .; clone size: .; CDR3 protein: CASSLRTVQGGELFF; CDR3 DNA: TGTGCCAGCAGCTTGCGGACGGTTCAGGGCGGGGAGCTGTTTTTT
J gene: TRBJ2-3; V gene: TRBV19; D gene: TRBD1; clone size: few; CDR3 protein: CASRRDSWNTDTQYF; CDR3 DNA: TGTGCCAGTAGGAGGGACAGCTGGAACACAGATACGCAGTATTTT
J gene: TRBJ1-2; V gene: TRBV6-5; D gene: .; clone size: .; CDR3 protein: CASSSMASGRLHGYTF; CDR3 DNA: TGTGCCAGCAGTTCCATGGCTTCCGGGAGATTACATGGCTACACCTTC
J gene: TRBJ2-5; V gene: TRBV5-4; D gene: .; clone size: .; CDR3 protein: CASSFASGQETQYF; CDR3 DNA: TGTGCCAGCAGCTTCGCTTCCGGGCAAGAGACCCAGTACTTC
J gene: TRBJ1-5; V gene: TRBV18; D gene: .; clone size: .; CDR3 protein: CASSPRREGNQPQHF; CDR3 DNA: TGTGCCAGCTCACCCCGCAGGGAGGGCAATCAGCCCCAGCATTTT
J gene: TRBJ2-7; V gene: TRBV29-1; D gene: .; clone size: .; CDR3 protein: CSVNVGVYEQYF; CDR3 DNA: TGCAGCGTCAACGTGGGAGTGTACGAGCAGTACTTC
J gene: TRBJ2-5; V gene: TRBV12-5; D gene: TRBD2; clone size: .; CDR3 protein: CASGLWSGSAGGETQYF; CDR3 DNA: TGTGCTAGTGGTTTGTGGAGCGGGAGCGCCGGGGGTGAGACCCAGTACTTC
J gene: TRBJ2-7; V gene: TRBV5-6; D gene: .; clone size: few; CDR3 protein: CASSLLGHEQYF; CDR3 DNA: TGTGCCAGCAGCTTGTTGGGGCACGAGCAGTACTTC
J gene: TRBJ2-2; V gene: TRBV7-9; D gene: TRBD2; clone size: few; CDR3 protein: CASSLVYAGGDTGELFF; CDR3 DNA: TGTGCCAGCAGCTTAGTTTATGCGGGAGGAGACACCGGGGAGCTGTTTTTT
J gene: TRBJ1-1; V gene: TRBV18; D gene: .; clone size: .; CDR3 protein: CASSPLDRYTEAFF; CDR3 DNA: TGTGCCAGCTCACCACTTGACAGGTACACTGAAGCTTTCTTT
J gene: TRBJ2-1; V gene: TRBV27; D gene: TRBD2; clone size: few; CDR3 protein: CASSSRLAGSYNEQFF; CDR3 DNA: TGTGCCAGCAGCTCTCGACTAGCGGGATCCTACAATGAGCAGTTCTTC
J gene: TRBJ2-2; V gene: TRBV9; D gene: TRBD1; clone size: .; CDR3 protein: CASSVRDRVTGELFF; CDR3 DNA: TGTGCCAGCAGCGTCCGGGACAGGGTGACCGGGGAGCTGTTTTTT
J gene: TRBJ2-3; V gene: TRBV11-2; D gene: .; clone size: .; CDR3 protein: CASRSLTDTQYF; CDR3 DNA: TGTGCCAGCAGGTCCCTGACAGATACGCAGTATTTT
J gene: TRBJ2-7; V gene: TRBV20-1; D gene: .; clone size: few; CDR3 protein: CSGGTYEQYF; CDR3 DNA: TGCAGTGGCGGTACCTACGAGCAGTACTTC
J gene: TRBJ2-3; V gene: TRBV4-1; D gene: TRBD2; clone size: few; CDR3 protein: CASSQNGQRDTDTQYF; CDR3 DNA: TGCGCCAGCAGCCAGAACGGTCAGCGGGACACAGATACGCAGTATTTT
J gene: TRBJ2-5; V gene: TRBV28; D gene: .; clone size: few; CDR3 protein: CATQFGRRETQYF; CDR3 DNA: TGTGCCACCCAGTTTGGGAGGAGGGAGACCCAGTACTTC
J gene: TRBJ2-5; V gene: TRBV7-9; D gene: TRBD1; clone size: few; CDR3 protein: CATDQGAQETQYF; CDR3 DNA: TGTGCCACGGACCAGGGGGCCCAAGAGACCCAGTACTTC
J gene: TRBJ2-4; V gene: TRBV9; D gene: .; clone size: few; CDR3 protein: CASSVGGPSLAKNIQYF; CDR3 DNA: TGTGCCAGCAGCGTAGGTGGCCCATCTCTAGCCAAAAACATTCAGTACTTC
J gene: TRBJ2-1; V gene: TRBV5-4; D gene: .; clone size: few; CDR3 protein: CASSLKGALGANEQFF; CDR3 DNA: TGTGCCAGCAGCCTAAAGGGCGCATTGGGGGCCAATGAGCAGTTCTTC
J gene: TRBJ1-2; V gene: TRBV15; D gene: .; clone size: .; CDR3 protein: CATSRPLEGGYTF; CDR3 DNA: TGTGCCACCAGCAGACCCCTAGAGGGTGGCTACACCTTC
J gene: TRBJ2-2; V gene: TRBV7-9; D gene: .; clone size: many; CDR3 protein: CASSLALNTGELFF; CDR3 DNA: TGTGCCAGCAGCTTAGCCCTGAACACCGGGGAGCTGTTTTTT
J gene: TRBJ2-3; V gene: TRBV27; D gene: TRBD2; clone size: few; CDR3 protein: CASSFSGRPDTQYF; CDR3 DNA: TGTGCCAGCAGTTTTAGCGGGAGACCAGATACGCAGTATTTT
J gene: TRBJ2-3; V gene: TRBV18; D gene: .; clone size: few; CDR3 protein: CASSPPRGTSTDTQYF; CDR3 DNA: TGTGCCAGCTCACCACCGAGGGGGACAAGCACAGATACGCAGTATTTT
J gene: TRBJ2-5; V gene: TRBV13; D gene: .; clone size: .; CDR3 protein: CASSSRWGRAKKETQYF; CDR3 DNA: TGTGCCAGCAGCTCCCGATGGGGCAGGGCGAAAAAGGAGACCCAGTACTTC
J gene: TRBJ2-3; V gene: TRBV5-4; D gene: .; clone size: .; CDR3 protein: CASSNSSDTDTQYF; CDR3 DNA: TGTGCCAGCAGCAACTCTAGCGACACAGATACGCAGTATTTT
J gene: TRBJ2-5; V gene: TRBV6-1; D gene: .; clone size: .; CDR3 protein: CASSYKETQYF; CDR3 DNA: TGTGCCAGCAGTTACAAAGAGACCCAGTACTTC
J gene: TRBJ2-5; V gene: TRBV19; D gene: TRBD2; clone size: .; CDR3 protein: CASSIGGSSGVETQYF; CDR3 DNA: TGTGCCAGTAGTATTGGGGGCTCTAGCGGGGTAGAGACCCAGTACTTC
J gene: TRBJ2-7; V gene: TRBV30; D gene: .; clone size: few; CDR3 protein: CAWSGVQVAYEQYF; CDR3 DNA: TGTGCCTGGAGCGGGGTACAAGTTGCCTACGAGCAGTACTTC
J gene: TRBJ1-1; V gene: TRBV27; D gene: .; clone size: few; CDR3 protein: CASSFGGANTEAFF; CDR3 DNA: TGTGCCAGCAGTTTCGGGGGAGCGAACACTGAAGCTTTCTTT
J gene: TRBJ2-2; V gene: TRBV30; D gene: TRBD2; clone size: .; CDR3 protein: CAWDLAGGPGTGELFF; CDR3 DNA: TGTGCCTGGGATCTAGCGGGAGGGCCAGGCACCGGGGAGCTGTTTTTT
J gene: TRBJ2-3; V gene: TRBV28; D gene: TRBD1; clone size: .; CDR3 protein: CATQGTAGTDTQYF; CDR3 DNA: TGTGCCACTCAGGGGACAGCCGGCACAGATACGCAGTATTTT
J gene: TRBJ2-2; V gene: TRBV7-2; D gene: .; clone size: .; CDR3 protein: CASSLIPRTNTGELFF; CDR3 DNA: TGTGCCAGCAGCTTAATCCCGCGGACGAACACCGGGGAGCTGTTTTTT
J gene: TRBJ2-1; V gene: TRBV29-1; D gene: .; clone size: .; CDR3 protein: CSVVGGGYNEQFF; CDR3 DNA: TGCAGCGTTGTCGGGGGTGGGTACAATGAGCAGTTCTTC
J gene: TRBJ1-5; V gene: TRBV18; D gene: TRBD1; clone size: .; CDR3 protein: CASSQNRGPNQPQHF; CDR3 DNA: TGTGCCAGCTCACAGAACAGGGGGCCGAATCAGCCCCAGCATTTT
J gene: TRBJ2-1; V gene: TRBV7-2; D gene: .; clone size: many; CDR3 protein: CASSLVDEQFF; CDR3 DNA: TGTGCCAGCAGCTTAGTCGATGAGCAGTTCTTC
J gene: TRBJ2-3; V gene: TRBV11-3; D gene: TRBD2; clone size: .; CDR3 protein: CASSLEGGSGADTQYF; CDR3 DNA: TGTGCCAGCAGCTTAGAAGGCGGGAGTGGCGCAGATACGCAGTATTTT
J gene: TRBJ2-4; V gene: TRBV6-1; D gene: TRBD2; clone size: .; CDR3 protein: CASSEVAGATNIQYF; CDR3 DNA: TGTGCCAGCAGTGAAGTAGCGGGAGCCACAAACATTCAGTACTTC
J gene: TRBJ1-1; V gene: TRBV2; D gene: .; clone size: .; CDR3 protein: CASGRQAMNTEAFF; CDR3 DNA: TGTGCCAGCGGACGACAGGCGATGAACACTGAAGCTTTCTTT
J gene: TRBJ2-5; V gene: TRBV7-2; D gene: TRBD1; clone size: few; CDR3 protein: CASSGTVETQYF; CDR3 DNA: TGTGCCAGCAGCGGGACAGTGGAGACCCAGTACTTC
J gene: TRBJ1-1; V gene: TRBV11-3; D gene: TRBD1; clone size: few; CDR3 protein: CASSSGQTEAFF; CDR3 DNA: TGTGCCAGCAGCTCGGGACAGACTGAAGCTTTCTTT
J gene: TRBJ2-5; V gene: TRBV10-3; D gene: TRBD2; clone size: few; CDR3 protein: CAISEGGLAGMQETQYF; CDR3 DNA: TGTGCCATCAGTGAGGGGGGACTAGCGGGGATGCAAGAGACCCAGTACTTC
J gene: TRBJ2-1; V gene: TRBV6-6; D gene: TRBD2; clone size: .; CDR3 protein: CASSYSREFRNEQFF; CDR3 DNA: TGTGCCAGCAGTTACTCGCGGGAGTTTAGAAATGAGCAGTTCTTC
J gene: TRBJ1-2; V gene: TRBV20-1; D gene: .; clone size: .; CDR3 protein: CSLGNYGYTF; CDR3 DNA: TGCAGTCTCGGGAACTATGGCTACACCTTC
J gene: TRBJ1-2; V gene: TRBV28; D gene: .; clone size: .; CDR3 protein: CASSSTGTYNYGYTF; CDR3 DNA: TGTGCCAGCAGTTCCACCGGGACATATAACTATGGCTACACCTTC